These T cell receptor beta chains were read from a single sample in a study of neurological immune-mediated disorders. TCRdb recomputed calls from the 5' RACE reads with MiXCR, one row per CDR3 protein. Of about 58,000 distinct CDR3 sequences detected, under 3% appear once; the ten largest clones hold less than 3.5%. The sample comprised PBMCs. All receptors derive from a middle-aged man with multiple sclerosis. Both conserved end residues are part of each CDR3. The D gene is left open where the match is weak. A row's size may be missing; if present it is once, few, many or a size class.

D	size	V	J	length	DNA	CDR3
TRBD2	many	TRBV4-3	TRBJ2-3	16	TGCGCCAGCAGCCAATCCCCGGGACTAGGGACAGATACGCAGTATTTT	CASSQSPGLGTDTQYF
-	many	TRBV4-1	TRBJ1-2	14	TGCGCCAGCAGCTCGGTGGGGCAGATCTATGGCTACACCTTC	CASSSVGQIYGYTF
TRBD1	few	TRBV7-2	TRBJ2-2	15	TGTGCCAGCAGCACAACGACAGGGGGCACCGGGGAGCTGTTTTTT	CASSTTTGGTGELFF
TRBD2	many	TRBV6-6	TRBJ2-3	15	TGTGCCAGCAGTTACTCGAGACTAGCGAGGGATACGCAGTATTTT	CASSYSRLARDTQYF
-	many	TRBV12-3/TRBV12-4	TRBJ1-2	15	TGTGCCAGCAACCTTGGCCCAGGGGTTAACTATGGCTACACCTTC	CASNLGPGVNYGYTF
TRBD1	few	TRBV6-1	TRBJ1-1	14	TGTGCCAGCAGTGAGGACAGGGGCGACACTGAAGCTTTCTTT	CASSEDRGDTEAFF
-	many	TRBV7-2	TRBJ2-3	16	TGTGCCAGCAGCTTCACAGGCCCGTTGGGCACAGATACGCAGTATTTT	CASSFTGPLGTDTQYF
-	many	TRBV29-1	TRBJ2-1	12	TGCAGCGTCGACCTTTGGGTCGATGAGCAGTTCTTC	CSVDLWVDEQFF
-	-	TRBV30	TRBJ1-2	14	TGTGCCTGGGTGAGGGGACGGACTATTAATGGCTACACCTTC	CAWVRGRTINGYTF
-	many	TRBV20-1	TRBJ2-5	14	TGCAGTGCCATACAAGGGGCTCCCTCAGGGACCCAGTACTTC	CSAIQGAPSGTQYF
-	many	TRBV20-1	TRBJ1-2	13	TGCAGTGCTAGAGCCCCCCAGACCTATGGCTACACCTTC	CSARAPQTYGYTF
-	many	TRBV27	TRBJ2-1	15	TGTGCCAGCAGTTTCCGGCAGGGGAATTTTAATGAGCAGTTCTTC	CASSFRQGNFNEQFF
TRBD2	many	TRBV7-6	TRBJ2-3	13	TGTGCCAGCAGTTCTCCGGGGGGAGATACGCAGTATTTT	CASSSPGGDTQYF
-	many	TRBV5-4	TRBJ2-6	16	TGTGCCAGCAGCTTGGTGGCGGGCTCTGGGGCCAACGTCCTGACTTTC	CASSLVAGSGANVLTF
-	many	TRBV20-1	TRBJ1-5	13	TGCAGTGCTAGAGGCCCCGGGGATCAGCCCCAGCATTTT	CSARGPGDQPQHF
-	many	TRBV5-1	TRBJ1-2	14	TGCGCCAGCACCCGAGACCCTACTAACTATGGCTACACCTTC	CASTRDPTNYGYTF
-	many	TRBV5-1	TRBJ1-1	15	TGCGCCAGCAGCTTGTTGAACCAGGTGAACACTGAAGCTTTCTTT	CASSLLNQVNTEAFF
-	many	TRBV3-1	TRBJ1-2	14	TGTGCCAGCAGCCAAGATTTGGCCGGGAGCAAGGGCACCTTC	CASSQDLAGSKGTF
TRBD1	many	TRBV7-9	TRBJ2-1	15	TGTGCCAGCAGCTTAACAGGGGTGGTAGGGAATGAGCAGTTCTTC	CASSLTGVVGNEQFF
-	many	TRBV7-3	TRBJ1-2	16	TGTGCCAGCAGCCTAATCGGGGCGAGCGACCCCTATGGCTACACCTTC	CASSLIGASDPYGYTF
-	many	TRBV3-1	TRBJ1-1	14	TGTGCCAGCACCAGGACAGTAGAGAACACTGAAGCTTTCTTT	CASTRTVENTEAFF
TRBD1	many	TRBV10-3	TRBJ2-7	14	TGTGCCATCAGTCTGGGACAGGGTACCTACGAGCAGTACTTC	CAISLGQGTYEQYF
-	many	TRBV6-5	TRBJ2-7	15	TGTGCCAGCAGTTACCGGGGAGGATCCGTGAACGAGCAGTACTTC	CASSYRGGSVNEQYF
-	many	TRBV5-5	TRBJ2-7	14	TGTGCCAGCAGCTGGCGGGACCAAACGGGTGAGCAGTACTTC	CASSWRDQTGEQYF
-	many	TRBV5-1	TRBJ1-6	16	TGCGCCAGCAGCTTGTCCAACAGCCTGGTGGATTCACCCCTCCACTTT	CASSLSNSLVDSPLHF
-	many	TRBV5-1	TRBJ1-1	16	TGCGCCAGCAGCGTAATACAGGGTGTAGCGAACACTGAAGCTTTCTTT	CASSVIQGVANTEAFF
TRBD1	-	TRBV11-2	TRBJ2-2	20	TGTGCCAGCTGCACTCGATCAGCGATTTCTGTCGGACAGGGTGTCCGGGAGCTGTTTTTT	CASCTRSAISVGQGVRELFF
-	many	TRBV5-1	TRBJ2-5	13	TGCGCCAGCAGCCCAGGGTGGGAAGAGACCCAGTACTTC	CASSPGWEETQYF
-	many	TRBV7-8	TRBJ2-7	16	TGTGCCAGCAGCTTAGGGGTAGCCACAAAGCCGTACGAGCAGTACTTC	CASSLGVATKPYEQYF
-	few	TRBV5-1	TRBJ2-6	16	TGCGCCTGCACAGGTTCTCCGAGCTCTGGGGCCAACGTCCTGACTTTC	CACTGSPSSGANVLTF
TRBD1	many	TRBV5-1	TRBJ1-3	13	TGCGCCACCGCGACAGGGCCGGGAAACACCATATATTTT	CATATGPGNTIYF
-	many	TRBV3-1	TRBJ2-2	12	TGTGCCAGCAGCCATTGGACCGGGGAGCTGTTTTTT	CASSHWTGELFF
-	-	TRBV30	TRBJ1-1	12	TGTGCCTGGAGCGAGACTCGATCTGAAGCTTTCTTT	CAWSETRSEAFF
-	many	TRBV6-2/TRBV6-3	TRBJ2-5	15	TGTGCCAGCATCATCCGGCCTTACGGCCAAGAGACCCAGTACTTC	CASIIRPYGQETQYF
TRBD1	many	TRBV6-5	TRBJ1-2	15	TGTGCCAGCAGTTACTTGGGGGACAGGGGGCTTGGCTACACCTTC	CASSYLGDRGLGYTF
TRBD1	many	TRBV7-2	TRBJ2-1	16	TGTGCCAGCAGCTTCGGACAGGTTAGGGGTAGCAATGAGCAGTTCTTC	CASSFGQVRGSNEQFF
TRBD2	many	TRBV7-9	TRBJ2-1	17	TGTGCCAGCAGTTTTAGCGGGGGGGCTAGCTCCTACAATGAGCAGTTCTTC	CASSFSGGASSYNEQFF
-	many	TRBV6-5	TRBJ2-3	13	TGTGCCAGCAGTTCCTGGGGCACAGATACGCAGTATTTT	CASSSWGTDTQYF
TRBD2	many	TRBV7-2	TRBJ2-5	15	TGTGCCAGCAGCTCTGGACTAGCGGGGGGTGAGACCCAGTACTTC	CASSSGLAGGETQYF
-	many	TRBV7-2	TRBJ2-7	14	TGTGCCAGCAGCTCGAGGGAGAGCTCCTACGAGCAGTACTTC	CASSSRESSYEQYF
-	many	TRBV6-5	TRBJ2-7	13	TGTGCCAGCAGTCCCGGGCCACCATACGAGCAGTACTTC	CASSPGPPYEQYF
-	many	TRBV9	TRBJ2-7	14	TGTGCCAGCAGCGTAAGGCAGAGCTCCTACGAGCAGTACTTC	CASSVRQSSYEQYF
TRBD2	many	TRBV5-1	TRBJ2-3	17	TGCGCCAGCAGCTTTAGCGGGGGGGCCGTCAGCACAGATACGCAGTATTTT	CASSFSGGAVSTDTQYF
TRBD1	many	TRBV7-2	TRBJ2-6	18	TGTGCCAGCAGCTTAGCGACGGACAGGGCCTCTGGGGCCAACGTCCTGACTTTC	CASSLATDRASGANVLTF
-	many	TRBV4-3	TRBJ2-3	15	TGCGCCAGCAGCCAACGGTTGGACGGCACAGATACGCAGTATTTT	CASSQRLDGTDTQYF
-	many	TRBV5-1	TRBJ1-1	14	TGCGCCAGCAGCTTAGAGTTTGTGAACACTGAAGCTTTCTTT	CASSLEFVNTEAFF
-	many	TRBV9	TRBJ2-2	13	TGTGCCAGCAGCGTCCGGGTGAGCGGGGAGCTGTTTTTT	CASSVRVSGELFF
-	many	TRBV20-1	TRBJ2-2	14	TGCAGTGCTAGAACCGGGGGTGCAACCGGGGAGCTGTTTTTT	CSARTGGATGELFF
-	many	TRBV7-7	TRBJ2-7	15	TGTGCCAGCAGCTTACAAGCGGGCCTTTCCTACGAGCAGTACTTC	CASSLQAGLSYEQYF
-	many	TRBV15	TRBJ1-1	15	TGTGCCACCAGCAGACCCGACGGAGTGGACACTGAAGCTTTCTTT	CATSRPDGVDTEAFF
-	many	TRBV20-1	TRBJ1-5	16	TGCAGTGCTATCGCCGGGACCGCGATAAGAAATCAGCCCCAGCATTTT	CSAIAGTAIRNQPQHF